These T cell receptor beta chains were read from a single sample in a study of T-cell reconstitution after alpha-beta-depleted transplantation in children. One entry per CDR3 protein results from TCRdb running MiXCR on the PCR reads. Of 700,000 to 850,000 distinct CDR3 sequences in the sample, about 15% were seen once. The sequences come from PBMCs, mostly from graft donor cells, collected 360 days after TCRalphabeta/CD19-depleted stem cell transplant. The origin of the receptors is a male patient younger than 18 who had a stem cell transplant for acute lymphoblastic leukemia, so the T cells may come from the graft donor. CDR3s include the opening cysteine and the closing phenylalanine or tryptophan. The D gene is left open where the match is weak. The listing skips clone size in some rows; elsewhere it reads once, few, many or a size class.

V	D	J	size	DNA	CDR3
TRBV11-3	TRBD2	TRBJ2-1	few	TGTGCCAGCAGCTTAGGAGGCCCTTCACTAGCGGGACCGAGCTCCTACAATGAGCAGTTCTTC	CASSLGGPSLAGPSSYNEQFF
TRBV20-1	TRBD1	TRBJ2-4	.	TGCAGTGCGTTAAGGGGGACAGGGAGACGAAACATTCAGTACTTC	CSALRGTGRRNIQYF
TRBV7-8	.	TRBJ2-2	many	TGTGCCAGCAGCCCCTTTGAAGGGCCCGGCGGGGAGCTGTTTTTT	CASSPFEGPGGELFF
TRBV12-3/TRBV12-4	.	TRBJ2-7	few	TGTGCCAGCAGTTTGGGATCGGCAGGACGTACCTACGAGCAGTACTTC	CASSLGSAGRTYEQYF
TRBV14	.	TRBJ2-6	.	TGTGCCAGCAGCCCCTTACAGGGAAACTCTGGGGCCAACGTCCTGACTTTC	CASSPLQGNSGANVLTF
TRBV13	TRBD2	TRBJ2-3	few	TGTGCCAGCAGCCCCACCCCACTAGCGGGAGGTGCGAGCACAGATACGCAGTATTTT	CASSPTPLAGGASTDTQYF
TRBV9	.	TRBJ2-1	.	TGTGCCAGCAGCGTAGCTTTAGCCTTCAATGAGCAGTTCTTC	CASSVALAFNEQFF
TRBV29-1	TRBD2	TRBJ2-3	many	TGCAGCGCTGGGGGGGTCGCTGGCACAGATACGCAGTATTTT	CSAGGVAGTDTQYF
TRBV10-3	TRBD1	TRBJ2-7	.	TGTGCCATCCGACCCGGACAGGTTGACGAGCAGTACTTC	CAIRPGQVDEQYF
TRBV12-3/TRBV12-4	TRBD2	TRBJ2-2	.	TGTGCCAGCAGCTACTGGACTAGCGGGACCGGGGAGCTGTTTTTT	CASSYWTSGTGELFF
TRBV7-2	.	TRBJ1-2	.	TGTGCCAGCAGCTTAGGACGACTCTATGGCTACACCTTC	CASSLGRLYGYTF
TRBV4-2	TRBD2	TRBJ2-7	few	TGTGCCAGCAGCCGAAGTCGGGCTAGCGGGACCTACGAGCAGTACTTC	CASSRSRASGTYEQYF
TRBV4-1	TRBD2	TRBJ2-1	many	TGCGCCAGCAGCCAAGGACTAGCGACCTACTACAATGAGCAGTTCTTC	CASSQGLATYYNEQFF
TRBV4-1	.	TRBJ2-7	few	TGCGCCAGCAGCCAAGGGGACGGGCCTCCCTACGAGCAGTACTTC	CASSQGDGPPYEQYF
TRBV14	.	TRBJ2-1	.	TGTGCCAGCAGCCAAGATTTAGTTAGCTCCCAGTTCTTC	CASSQDLVSSQFF
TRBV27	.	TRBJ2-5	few	TGTGCCAGCAGTTTAGTGTACCAAGAGACCCAGTACTTC	CASSLVYQETQYF
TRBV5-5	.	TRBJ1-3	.	TGTGCCAGCAGCCTCCTTTGGCCCGGCTCTGGAAACACCATATATTTT	CASSLLWPGSGNTIYF
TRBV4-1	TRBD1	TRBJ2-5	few	TGCGCCAGCAGCCAAATGGACAGGGATGAGACCCAGTACTTC	CASSQMDRDETQYF
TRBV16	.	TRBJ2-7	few	TGTGCCAGCAGCCAACCCCGGGAAAACCCTAACTACGAGCAGTACTTC	CASSQPRENPNYEQYF
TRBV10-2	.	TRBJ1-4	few	TGCGCCAGCAGTGAAGTTTCAAGGGGGAAACTGTTTTTT	CASSEVSRGKLFF
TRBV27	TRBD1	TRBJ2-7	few	TGTGCCACCTCGACAGGGGGCGGCTACGAGCAGTACTTC	CATSTGGGYEQYF
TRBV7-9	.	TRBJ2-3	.	TGTGCCAGCAGCTCGCAGGGTTTTAAGGATACGCAGTATTTT	CASSSQGFKDTQYF
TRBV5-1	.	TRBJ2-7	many	TGCGCCAGCAGCGTTGCGGGGTGGTCTGACTACGAGCAGTACTTC	CASSVAGWSDYEQYF
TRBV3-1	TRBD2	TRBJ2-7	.	TGTGCCAGCAGCCAAGGCGGACTAGCGGGAGTCTCCTACGAGCAGTACTTC	CASSQGGLAGVSYEQYF
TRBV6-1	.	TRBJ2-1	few	TGTGCCAGCACCCAGTATCCCTACAATGAGCAGTTCTTC	CASTQYPYNEQFF
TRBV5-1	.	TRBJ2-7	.	TGCGCCAGCAGCTTTCTTTTCAAAGACTACGAGCAGTACTTC	CASSFLFKDYEQYF
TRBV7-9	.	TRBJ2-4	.	TGTGCCAGCAGCTTTGCACAGGACATTCAGTACTTC	CASSFAQDIQYF